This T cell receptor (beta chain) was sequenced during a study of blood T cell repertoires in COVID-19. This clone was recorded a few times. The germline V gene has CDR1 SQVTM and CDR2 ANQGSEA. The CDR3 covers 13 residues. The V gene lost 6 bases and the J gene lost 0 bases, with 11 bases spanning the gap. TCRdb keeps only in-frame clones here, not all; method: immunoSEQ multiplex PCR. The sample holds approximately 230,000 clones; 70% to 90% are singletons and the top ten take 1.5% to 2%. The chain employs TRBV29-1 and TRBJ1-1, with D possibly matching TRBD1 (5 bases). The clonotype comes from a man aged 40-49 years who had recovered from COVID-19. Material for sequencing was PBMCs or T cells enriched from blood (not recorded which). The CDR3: CSVADRLNTEAFF. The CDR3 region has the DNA TGCAGCGTCGCTGACAGACTGAACACTGAAGCTTTCTTT. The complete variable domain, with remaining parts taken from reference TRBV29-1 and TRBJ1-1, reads SAVISQKPSRDICQRGTSLTIQCQVDSQVTMMFWYRQQPGQSLTLIATANQGSEATYESGFVIDKFPISRPNLTFSTLTVSNMSPEDSSIYLCSVADRLNTEAFFGQGTRLTVV.